This T cell receptor beta chain was sequenced during a study of cytomegalovirus exposure and HLA in healthy donors. Use of 60 Vbeta and 13 Jbeta primers characterized the PCR. Sequencing was performed with immunoSEQ multiplex PCR; in TCRdb, only in-frame clones are kept and a portion is missing. The sample features tens of thousands of clones, with around 3.4% in its top ten. Study-wide points: The study listed approximately 170 cytomegalovirus-associated TCR beta chains.

About this clone: Its antigen remains unidentified.

This sequence originates from a middle-aged man in good health and CMV-seronegative. The specimen sequenced was PBMCs.

CDR3: CSVDGGARTEAFF. The CDR3 nucleotides are TGCAGCGTTGACGGCGGGGCGAGGACTGAAGCTTTCTTT. The J gene is TRBJ1-1, the V gene TRBV29-1, with a weak D call TRBD1 (5 bases). Deletions cut 3 bases from V and 5 bases from J, with 13 bases between. The CDR3 is made up of 13 amino acids. Per the germline V gene, CDR1 is SQVTM and CDR2 is ANQGSEA.